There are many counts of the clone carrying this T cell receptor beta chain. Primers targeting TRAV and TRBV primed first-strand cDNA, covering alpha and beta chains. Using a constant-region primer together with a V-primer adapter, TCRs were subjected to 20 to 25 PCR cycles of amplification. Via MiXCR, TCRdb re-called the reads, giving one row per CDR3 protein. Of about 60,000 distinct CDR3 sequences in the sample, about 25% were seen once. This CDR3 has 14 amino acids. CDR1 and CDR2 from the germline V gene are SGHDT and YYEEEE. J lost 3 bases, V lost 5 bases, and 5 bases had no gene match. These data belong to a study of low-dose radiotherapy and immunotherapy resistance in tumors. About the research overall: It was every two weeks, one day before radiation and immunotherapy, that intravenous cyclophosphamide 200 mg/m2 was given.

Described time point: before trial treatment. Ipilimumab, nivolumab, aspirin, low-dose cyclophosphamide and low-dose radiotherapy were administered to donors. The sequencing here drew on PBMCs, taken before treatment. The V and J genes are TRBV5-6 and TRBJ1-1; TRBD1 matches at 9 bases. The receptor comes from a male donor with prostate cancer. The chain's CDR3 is CASRGDRVDTEAFF. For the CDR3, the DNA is TGTGCCAGCAGAGGGGACAGGGTCGACACTGAAGCTTTCTTT. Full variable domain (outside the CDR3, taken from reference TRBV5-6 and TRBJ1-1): DAGVTQSPTHLIKTRGQQVTLRCSPKSGHDTVSWYQQALGQGPQFIFQYYEEEERQRGNFPDRFSGHQFPNYSSELNVNALLLGDSALYLCASRGDRVDTEAFFGQGTRLTVV.